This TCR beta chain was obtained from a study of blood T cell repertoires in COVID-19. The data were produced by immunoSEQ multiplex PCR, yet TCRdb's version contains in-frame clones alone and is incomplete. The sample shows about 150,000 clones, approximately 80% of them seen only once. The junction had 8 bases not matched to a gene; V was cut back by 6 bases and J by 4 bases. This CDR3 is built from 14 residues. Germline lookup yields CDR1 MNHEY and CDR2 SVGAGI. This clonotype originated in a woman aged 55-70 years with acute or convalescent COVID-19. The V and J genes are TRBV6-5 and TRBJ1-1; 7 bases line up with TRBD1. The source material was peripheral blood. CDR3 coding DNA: TGTGCCAGCAGCCGACAGGGAACCCTCACTGAAGCTTTCTTT. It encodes CASSRQGTLTEAFF.